This T cell receptor beta chain stems from a study of post-analysis software for immune sequencing data. The germline V gene has CDR1 SGHTA and CDR2 FQGNSA. The CDR3 consists of 17 residues. The ends lost 2 bases at V and 3 bases at J; junction bases unmatched: 10. TCR beta libraries were prepared from cDNA with unique molecular identifiers. TCRdb reprocessed the PCR reads via MiXCR and lists one record per CDR3 protein. This table has 450,000 to 700,000 distinct CDR3 sequences, 44% appearing once. Overall study results and limits: Comparison of patients with controls showed 5 or 6 TRBV segments more frequent in patients, TRBV5-6, TRBV5-1 and TRBV20-1 among them.

This clonotype was detected ten times or more. What it binds is not known. The V and J genes are TRBV7-2 and TRBJ2-3; TRBD2 agrees at 8 bases. Sample: blood. This receptor was taken from a girl between 5 and 17 years old with multiple sclerosis. In nucleotides, the CDR3 is TGTGCCAGCAGCTTAATTGGACGGGGGGGCAAAACAGATACGCAGTATTTT. Residues: CASSLIGRGGKTDTQYF.